The 10 T cell receptor beta chains presented below share a single source sample, sequenced in a study of blood T cell repertoires in COVID-19. The assay was immunoSEQ multiplex PCR, and TCRdb's table has in-frame clones only and misses some. The table has 40,000 to 55,000 clones, about 80% seen once. Material: peripheral blood. The receptors shown here come from a human donor in a cohort sampled during active COVID-19.

V is TRBV4-3 and J is TRBJ2-7; D remains ambiguous. The CDR3 is 13 residues long. Germline V gene data show CDR1 as LGHNA and CDR2 as YSLEER. The V end was cut by 0 bases, the J end by 5 bases, with 8 bases between. This CDR3 is CASSQDVSNEQYF. The CDR3 region has the DNA TGCGCCAGCAGCCAAGATGTCAGTAACGAGCAGTACTTC.

V and J are TRBV7-3 and TRBJ2-1; D gene ambiguous. The germline V and J ends were trimmed by 4 bases and 5 bases, with 9 bases remaining between them. CDR3 length: 13 amino acids. Germline lookup yields CDR1 SGHTA and CDR2 FQGTGA. CDR3 DNA sequence: TGTGCCAGCAGCTCGGGTCGCGACAATGAGCAGTTCTTC. Translating it yields CASSSGRDNEQFF.

V is TRBV5-1 and J is TRBJ2-7; 7 bases fit TRBD1. The germline V gene has CDR1 SGHRS and CDR2 YFSETQ. The CDR3 is 14 amino acids. Trimming took 4 bases from V and 2 from J; bases not matched to a gene: 6. The CDR3: CASSREQGTYEQYF. The CDR3 coding sequence is TGCGCCAGCAGCCGGGAACAGGGGACCTACGAGCAGTACTTC.

This clone was detected only once. V is TRBV5-1 and J is TRBJ2-2, with D possibly matching TRBD2 (6 bases). V was pared by 5 bases and J by 6 bases, with 14 bases between. Germline CDR1 reads SGHRS; CDR2 reads YFSETQ. CDR3 length: 14 residues. The DNA for the CDR3 is TGCGCCAGCAGAATTGCGGGGAGAGCCGGGGAGCTGTTTTTT. Its translation is CASRIAGRAGELFF.

V usage is TRBV15 and J usage is TRBJ1-2; 8 nucleotides line up with TRBD1. The CDR3 is 15 amino acids. Germline V gene lookup returns CDR1 LNHNV and CDR2 YYDKDF (reference sequence). J gave up 4 bases and V 0 bases, and 4 bases lay outside the gene matches. CDR3 in DNA: TGTGCCACCAGCAGAGATCCAGGGGGCCGCTATGGCTACACCTTC. The encoded protein is CATSRDPGGRYGYTF.

This chain connects TRBV6-5 to TRBJ2-5; tentative D call: TRBD2 (6 bases). CDR3 length equals 14 residues. Germline V gene sequence: CDR1 MNHEY, CDR2 SVGAGI. V gave up 5 bases and J gave up 4 bases, with 14 bases separating them. CDR3 nucleotide sequence: TGTGCCAGCAGTCCCGGGACTGCGGGAGAGACCCAGTACTTC. It translates to CASSPGTAGETQYF.

V and J are TRBV7-3 and TRBJ2-2; D is perhaps TRBD2 (6 bases). V lost 2 bases, J lost 6 bases, and 7 bases lay in between. There are 13 residues in the CDR3. Germline CDR1 reads SGHTA; CDR2 reads FQGTGA. CDR3 region: CASSLSGAGELFF. In DNA form, the CDR3 reads TGTGCCAGCAGCTTATCGGGGGCCGGGGAGCTGTTTTTT. The variable domain in full, with the rest retrieved from reference TRBV7-3 and TRBJ2-2, is GAGVSQTPSNKVTEKGKYVELRCDPISGHTALYWYRQSLGQGPEFLIYFQGTGAADDSGLPNDRFFAVRPEGSVSTLKIQRTERGDSAVYLCASSLSGAGELFFGEGSRLTVL.

The chain combines TRBV19 with TRBJ2-4; 8 positions agree with TRBD2. In germline, CDR1 is LNHDA, CDR2 SQIVND (reference sequence). The V gene end was trimmed by 5 bases and the J gene end by 7 bases; junction bases not matched to a gene: 10. The CDR3 is made up of 15 amino acids. The CDR3 sequence is CASSPGLAGWNIQYF. In nucleotides, the CDR3 is TGTGCCAGTAGTCCCGGGTTAGCGGGATGGAACATTCAGTACTTC.

This chain connects TRBV13 to TRBJ1-4; 8 bases align to TRBD1. The germline CDR1 and CDR2 sequences are PRHDT and FYEKMQ (reference sequence). The CDR3 sequence is 17 residues long. V shed 5 bases, J shed 3 bases, and the junction held 11 bases outside the gene matches. CDR3 in amino acids: CASSPGQGGWANEKLFF. The CDR3 coding sequence is TGTGCCAGCAGCCCCGGACAGGGTGGCTGGGCTAATGAAAAACTGTTTTTT. Supplemented by reference TRBV13 and TRBJ1-4, the full variable domain reads AAGVIQSPRHLIKEKRETATLKCYPIPRHDTVYWYQQGPGQDPQFLISFYEKMQSDKGSIPDRFSAQQFSDYHSELNMSSLELGDSALYFCASSPGQGGWANEKLFFGSGTQLSVL.

The chain combines TRBV5-5 with TRBJ2-1; 7 positions agree with TRBD2. Germline V gene lookup returns CDR1 SGHKS and CDR2 YYEKEE (reference sequence). The CDR3 has 14 amino acids. Trimming cost V 4 bases and J 4 bases; bases outside gene matches: 5. CDR3 nucleotides: TGTGCCAGCAGCCCCGGGACTACTTACAATGAGCAGTTCTTC. It codes for CASSPGTTYNEQFF.